The 28 T cell receptor beta chains presented below share a single source sample, sequenced in a study of blood T cell repertoires in COVID-19. Repertoires were generated with immunoSEQ multiplex PCR, while TCRdb's copy carries only in-frame clones and drops some. The data contain roughly 250,000 clones, around 82% of them singletons. Sample: peripheral blood. The receptor source for this set is a woman of 80 years or more with active or convalescent COVID-19.

The chain carries TRBV19 and TRBJ1-1, with 7 bases that match TRBD1. The germline CDR1 and CDR2 sequences are LNHDA and SQIVND (reference sequence). Trimming took 6 bases from V and 3 from J; bases not matched to a gene: 13. The CDR3 loop spans 16 amino acids. The CDR3 loop is CASSPRLQGLDTEAFF. The CDR3 region has the DNA TGTGCCAGTAGCCCTAGGCTACAGGGGCTTGACACTGAAGCTTTCTTT.

The chain links TRBV15 to TRBJ2-5, with D unresolved. The V end lost 4 bases, the J end lost 5 bases, and 8 bases lay between the germline ends. Germline V gene data show CDR1 as LNHNV and CDR2 as YYDKDF (reference sequence). CDR3 length equals 12 residues. The CDR3 DNA sequence: TGTGCCACCAGCATAGTGAGGGAGACCCAGTACTTC. Translating it yields CATSIVRETQYF. The full variable domain, its missing parts supplied by reference TRBV15 and TRBJ2-5, is DAMVIQNPRYQVTQFGKPVTLSCSQTLNHNVMYWYQQKSSQAPKLLFHYYDKDFNNEADTPDNFQSRRPNTSFCFLDIRSPGLGDTAMYLCATSIVRETQYFGPGTRLLVL.

J is TRBJ2-1 and V is TRBV5-8; the match to TRBD2 covers 9 bases. V lost 2 bases, J lost 9 bases, and 15 bases stayed unmatched. CDR1 and CDR2 (germline): SGHTS, YDEGEE. This CDR3 has 17 residues. The CDR3: CASSFWASSSGIIEQFF. Here the CDR3 DNA reads TGTGCCAGCAGCTTTTGGGCGTCTTCTAGCGGGATCATTGAGCAGTTCTTC.

V is TRBV29-1 and J is TRBJ1-1; possibly TRBD1 for D (6 bases). The CDR3 is 12 residues long. The germline V and J ends were trimmed by 7 bases and 1 base, with 10 bases remaining between them. Germline-derived CDR1 and CDR2 are SQVTM and ANQGSEA. The CDR3 DNA reads as TGCAGCGGTGGACAGCAGAACACTGAAGCTTTCTTT. Its translation: CSGGQQNTEAFF. Based on the CDR3 plus reference TRBV29-1 and TRBJ1-1, the full variable domain is SAVISQKPSRDICQRGTSLTIQCQVDSQVTMMFWYRQQPGQSLTLIATANQGSEATYESGFVIDKFPISRPNLTFSTLTVSNMSPEDSSIYLCSGGQQNTEAFFGQGTRLTVV.

The rearrangement uses TRBV19 and TRBJ1-1, with TRBD1 matching 10 bases. Germline CDR1 and CDR2: LNHDA and SQIVND (reference sequence). This CDR3 has 18 amino acids. Trimming at V came to 3 bases and at J to 0 bases, leaving 10 bases not matched to a gene. CDR3 sequence reads: CASSIYLRDRGLNTEAFF. In DNA form, the CDR3 reads TGTGCCAGTAGTATTTACCTCCGGGACAGGGGCCTGAACACTGAAGCTTTCTTT.

This clone has a single count. The CDR3 coding sequence is TGTGCCAGCAGTTTTTGGGGAGCGAACACTGAAGCTTTCTTT. Residues: CASSFWGANTEAFF. The V gene is TRBV27, the J gene TRBJ1-1, with D hard to call. The CDR3 covers 14 residues. Trimming shortened V by 3 bases and J by 1 base, and 9 bases separated the two germline ends. Germline CDR1 MNHEY, CDR2 SMNVEV (reference sequence).

The chain joins TRBV6-1 to TRBJ2-5; tentative D call: TRBD1 (5 bases). CDR3 length: 13 residues. CDR1 MNHNS and CDR2 SASEGT come from the germline V gene. With 3 bases removed from V and 0 bases from J, the gap between germline ends came to 5 bases. The CDR3 loop is CASSEDNQETQYF. As DNA, the CDR3 is TGTGCCAGCAGTGAGGACAACCAAGAGACCCAGTACTTC.

The rearrangement uses TRBV7-6 and TRBJ1-6; TRBD1 might be the D (6 bases). The germline CDR1 and CDR2 sequences are SGHVS and FNYEAQ. Trimming removed 0 bases at V and 11 bases at J, with 14 bases between. There are 15 residues in the CDR3. The CDR3 spells CASSLAAGVGPPLHF. In DNA form, the CDR3 reads TGTGCCAGCAGCTTAGCCGCAGGGGTAGGTCCACCCCTCCACTTT. Drawing the rest from reference TRBV7-6 and TRBJ1-6, the complete variable domain is GAGVSQSPRYKVTKRGQDVALRCDPISGHVSLYWYRQALGQGPEFLTYFNYEAQQDKSGLPNDRFSAERPEGSISTLTIQRTEQRDSAMYRCASSLAAGVGPPLHFGNGTRLTVT.

V gene TRBV5-1 combines with J gene TRBJ2-5, with TRBD1 as a possible D gene (5 bases). Trimming left V 4 bases short and J 2 bases short, with 12 bases between. Looked up from germline, CDR1 is SGHRS and CDR2 is YFSETQ. The CDR3 length is 14 residues. CDR3 loop: CASSLSGIQETQYF. The CDR3 DNA is TGCGCCAGCAGCCTCTCAGGGATACAAGAGACCCAGTACTTC.

The rearrangement links TRBV6-5 to TRBJ1-6, with 8 nucleotides matching TRBD1. V dropped 6 bases and J dropped 5; count of bases not matched to a gene: 3. The CDR3 is 14 residues long. The germline V gene has CDR1 MNHEY and CDR2 SVGAGI. CDR3 nucleotide sequence: TGTGCCAGCAGAAGACAGGGGAATAATTCACCCCTCCACTTT. It specifies CASRRQGNNSPLHF.

The rearrangement uses TRBV25-1 and TRBJ2-1, with 9 bases aligning to TRBD2. The ends lost 3 bases at V and 5 bases at J; junction bases unmatched: 8. Germline-derived CDR1 and CDR2 are MGHDK and SYGVNS. The length of the CDR3 is 16 residues. CDR3 DNA sequence: TGTGCCAGCAGTGACGAACTAGCGGGCTACCACAATGAGCAGTTCTTC. This gives the protein CASSDELAGYHNEQFF.

To note about this clone: At one boundary the junction diverges from the germline segment, which might be a read error. CDR3: CASSLPGTAPADF. The CDR3 DNA is TGTGCCAGCAGCTTGCCCGGGACTGCACCTGCGGACTTC. This sequence joins TRBV5-6 and TRBJ2-7, with a possible D match to TRBD2 (6 bases). This CDR3 is 13 amino acids long. Germline CDR1 and CDR2: SGHDT and YYEEEE.

The chain employs TRBV5-6 and TRBJ2-7; 8 nucleotides align to TRBD2. Per germline, CDR1 SGHDT and CDR2 YYEEEE. The trim removed 2 bases at V and 2 bases at J, leaving 3 bases unmatched. CDR3 length: 14 amino acids. CDR3 in amino acids: CASSLAGVPYEQYF. The CDR3 DNA reads TGTGCCAGCAGCTTAGCGGGAGTTCCCTACGAGCAGTACTTC.

The chain recombines TRBV6-5 with TRBJ1-2; 8 nucleotides line up with TRBD1. Unmatched junction bases numbered 4, after V lost 6 bases and J lost 4 bases. The CDR3 extends over 13 amino acids. From germline, CDR1 is MNHEY and CDR2 SVGAGI. The CDR3 protein is CASSAGQGYGYTF. The CDR3 nucleotides read TGTGCCAGCAGCGCTGGACAGGGCTATGGCTACACCTTC.

To note about this clone: A much larger clone sits a single nucleotide away, making a read error possible. The chain is built from TRBV2 and TRBJ1-2; D call uncertain. CDR3 size: 12 residues. Trimming took 3 bases from V and 1 from J, leaving 3 bases between them. From germline, CDR1 is SNHLY and CDR2 FYNNEI. DNA for the CDR3: TGTGCCAGCAGTGACAGTAACTATGGCTACACCTTC. Amino acid sequence: CASSDSNYGYTF.

The V gene is TRBV3-1 (or the pseudogene TRBV3-2), the J gene TRBJ1-2; D unclear. The germline V gene encodes CDR1 LGHDT and CDR2 YNNKEL (reference sequence). The CDR3 loop spans 14 amino acids. V was cut by 4 bases and J by 0 bases, with 9 bases left in between. CDR3 sequence: CASSLGLANYGYTF. The CDR3 DNA follows: TGTGCCAGCAGCCTGGGTCTAGCTAACTATGGCTACACCTTC.

The chain couples TRBV3-1 (or the pseudogene TRBV3-2) to TRBJ2-1, with TRBD2 matching 11 bases. The V segment lost 3 bases and the J segment 6 bases; nucleotides outside the gene matches: 7. The CDR3 has 16 amino acids. Germline V lookup: CDR1 LGHDT, CDR2 YNNKEL (reference sequence). CDR3 nucleotides: TGTGCCAGCAGCCAGTTCATAGCGGGGGGGTCCAATGAGCAGTTCTTC. It translates to CASSQFIAGGSNEQFF.

This clone has a single count. This chain joins TRBV27 and TRBJ1-1; D is ambiguous. Trimming removed 5 bases at V and 3 bases at J, with 10 bases between. CDR1 and CDR2 (germline): MNHEY, SMNVEV (reference sequence). The CDR3 runs 13 residues. The DNA of the CDR3 is TGTGCCAGCAGTCCCCGAGTGTACACTGAAGCTTTCTTT. Its protein is CASSPRVYTEAFF.

This clone was detected only once. The V call is TRBV28, the J call TRBJ1-1, with 7 bases aligning to TRBD1. This CDR3 spans 15 amino acids. Germline V gene data show CDR1 as MDHEN and CDR2 as SYDVKM. Trimming took 3 bases from V and 3 from J; bases not matched to a gene: 7. The chain's CDR3 is CASSLIRQGDTEAFF. The CDR3, as DNA: TGTGCCAGCAGTTTGATTAGGCAGGGGGACACTGAAGCTTTCTTT.

V is TRBV24-1 and J is TRBJ1-5; D is unresolved. The germline V gene has CDR1 KGHDR and CDR2 SFDVKD. This CDR3 is built from 13 residues. Deletions cut 6 bases from V and 6 bases from J, with 11 bases between. The CDR3 DNA reads as TGTGCCACCAGTCCCCGGCGAGGTCAGCCCCAGCATTTT. It yields the protein CATSPRRGQPQHF.

This chain connects TRBV7-6 to TRBJ2-2, with TRBD2 identical over 10 bases. CDR1 and CDR2 (germline): SGHVS, FNYEAQ. The CDR3 covers 16 residues. V gave up 0 bases and J gave up 7 bases; unmatched junction bases: 5. CDR3 nucleotide sequence: TGTGCCAGCAGCTTAGCGGCTAGCGGGGGTATCGGGGAGCTGTTTTTT. Translating it yields CASSLAASGGIGELFF.

This sequence joins TRBV9 and TRBJ2-7; 7 bases are shared with TRBD1. There are 15 residues in the CDR3. The V and J ends lost 0 bases and 0 bases, in that order; junction bases with no gene match: 3. The germline CDR1 and CDR2 sequences are SGDLS and YYNGEE. The CDR3 region has the DNA TGTGCCAGCAGCGTAGGGCAGGGGGTCTCCTACGAGCAGTACTTC. It specifies CASSVGQGVSYEQYF.

The rearrangement joins TRBV10-3 to TRBJ1-2; TRBD1 matches at 8 bases. CDR1 is ENHRY and CDR2 is SYGVKD in the germline V gene. The V segment lost 3 bases and the J segment 2 bases; nucleotides outside the gene matches: 5. The CDR3 totals 15 residues. CDR3 amino acids: CAISDRDRSNYGYTF. The CDR3 DNA reads TGTGCCATCAGTGATCGGGACAGGAGCAACTATGGCTACACCTTC.

This clone was seen once. The rearrangement joins TRBV6-5 to TRBJ2-7; TRBD2 is a possible D gene (5 bases). With 6 bases removed from V and 4 bases from J, the gap between germline ends came to 19 bases. Germline assignment: CDR1 MNHEY and CDR2 SVGAGI. This CDR3 comprises 15 residues. The CDR3 sequence: CASRYHEGAIYEQYF. The CDR3 DNA follows: TGTGCCAGCAGATATCATGAGGGCGCGATTTACGAGCAGTACTTC.

As to this clone: One end of the junction fails to match germline, which may point to a read error. The chain combines TRBV19 with TRBJ2-1, with 12 bases identical to TRBD1. Germline V gene data show CDR1 as LNHDA and CDR2 as SQIVND (reference sequence). This CDR3 spans 13 amino acids. Written as DNA, the CDR3 is TGTGCCAGTAGGGGACAGGGGGCAGCCTCCTCCCTCTTC. Amino acids: CASRGQGAASSLF.

This clone was recorded only once. V and J are TRBV5-1 and TRBJ2-7; 9 bases are a match to TRBD1. The CDR3 extends over 15 amino acids. With 4 bases clipped from V and 7 bases from J, the junction kept 12 bases outside the gene matches. CDR1 and CDR2 (germline): SGHRS, YFSETQ. The CDR3 here is CASSLAGTGSSEQYF. The CDR3 nucleotides read TGCGCCAGCAGCCTAGCCGGGACAGGGTCTAGTGAGCAGTACTTC.

The chain is built from TRBV5-5 and TRBJ2-2, with D perhaps matching TRBD1 (7 bases). CDR1 and CDR2 from the germline V gene are SGHKS and YYEKEE (reference sequence). The CDR3 is 17 residues long. Trimming removed 1 base from V and 2 bases from J, with 15 bases in between. The CDR3 loop is CASSLQPRGENTGELFF. The DNA for the CDR3 is TGTGCCAGCAGCTTGCAGCCCAGGGGGGAAAACACCGGGGAGCTGTTTTTT.

The chain combines TRBV4-1 with TRBJ2-5, with D possibly being TRBD2 (6 bases). The length of the CDR3 is 14 residues. V was clipped by 4 bases and J by 3 bases, with 12 bases between them. Germline CDR1 is MGHRA and CDR2 is YSYEKL. This chain's CDR3 is CASSRGTREETQYF. The DNA for the CDR3 is TGCGCCAGCAGCCGCGGGACCCGGGAAGAGACCCAGTACTTC.